The rows below give T cell receptor beta chains drawn from one sample of a study of blood T cell repertoires in COVID-19. Here immunoSEQ multiplex PCR was the method, and the copy in TCRdb shows in-frame clones only, minus some. The sample consists of under 250,000 clones, approximately 83% of them appearing once. Material for sequencing was peripheral blood. The receptors come from a man aged 35 to 55 with acute or convalescent COVID-19. CDR3s include the opening cysteine and the closing phenylalanine or tryptophan. A D gene is named only where the DNA matches it firmly. Not all rows give a size; the values are once, few, many and, for expanded clones, a class.

J gene: TRBJ1-6
V gene: TRBV30
D gene: -
clone size: -
CDR3 DNA: TGTGCCTGGCTCACGGCGCAGGGCGAACCCCTCCACTTT
CDR3 protein: CAWLTAQGEPLHF

J gene: TRBJ2-1
V gene: TRBV19
D gene: TRBD2
clone size: once
CDR3 DNA: TGTGCCAGTAGTATTTCGGGACTAGCGGGATTTGACAATGAGCAGTTCTTC
CDR3 protein: CASSISGLAGFDNEQFF

J gene: TRBJ2-5
V gene: TRBV7-9
D gene: TRBD2
clone size: -
CDR3 DNA: TGTGCCAGCAGCTCGACTAGCGGGGGACAGGCCCAGTACTTC
CDR3 protein: CASSSTSGGQAQYF

J gene: TRBJ2-5
V gene: TRBV12-3/TRBV12-4
D gene: -
clone size: -
CDR3 DNA: TGTGCCAGCAGTCTGGAGGCCCAAGAGACCCAGTACTTC
CDR3 protein: CASSLEAQETQYF

J gene: TRBJ2-5
V gene: TRBV3-1/TRBV3-2
D gene: -
clone size: -
CDR3 DNA: TGTGCCAGCAGCCGTTCAGGGAACCAAGAGACCCAGTACTTC
CDR3 protein: CASSRSGNQETQYF

J gene: TRBJ2-3
V gene: TRBV6-4
D gene: TRBD2
clone size: once
CDR3 DNA: TGTGCCAGCAGTGAGACTAGCGGAGGGGAAGATACGCAGTATTTT
CDR3 protein: CASSETSGGEDTQYF

J gene: TRBJ2-3
V gene: TRBV10-1
D gene: TRBD2
clone size: -
CDR3 DNA: TGCGCCAGCAGTGAGGTCCTCGGACTAGAACGCACAGATACGCAGTATTTT
CDR3 protein: CASSEVLGLERTDTQYF

J gene: TRBJ2-7
V gene: TRBV11-2
D gene: -
clone size: -
CDR3 DNA: TGTGCCAGCAGTTCGCAGGGTTACGAGCAGTACTTC
CDR3 protein: CASSSQGYEQYF

J gene: TRBJ2-2
V gene: TRBV7-3
D gene: -
clone size: -
CDR3 DNA: TGTGCCAGCAGCTTAGTGGGAGGAAGGACCCCCGGGGAGCTGTTTTTT
CDR3 protein: CASSLVGGRTPGELFF

J gene: TRBJ2-2
V gene: TRBV3-1/TRBV3-2
D gene: -
clone size: -
CDR3 DNA: TGTGCCAGCACGCTAGCTGCGACCGGGGAGCTGTTTTTT
CDR3 protein: CASTLAATGELFF

J gene: TRBJ2-5
V gene: TRBV12-3/TRBV12-4
D gene: -
clone size: -
CDR3 DNA: TGTGCCAGCAGTTTTCGACAGCAAGAGACCCAGTACTTC
CDR3 protein: CASSFRQQETQYF

J gene: TRBJ1-1
V gene: TRBV6-4
D gene: -
clone size: -
CDR3 DNA: TGTGCCAGCAGTCGCGAAACGAACACTGAAGCTTTCTTT
CDR3 protein: CASSRETNTEAFF

J gene: TRBJ2-7
V gene: TRBV2
D gene: -
clone size: -
CDR3 DNA: TGTGCCAGCAGTGAAGCGGCGGTTCCTTGGGAGCAGTACTTC
CDR3 protein: CASSEAAVPWEQYF

J gene: TRBJ1-4
V gene: TRBV18
D gene: -
clone size: -
CDR3 DNA: TGTGCCAGCTCCGAAAACAGGGACCCTAATGAAAAACTGTTTTTT
CDR3 protein: CASSENRDPNEKLFF

J gene: TRBJ2-3
V gene: TRBV29-1
D gene: TRBD2
clone size: -
CDR3 DNA: TGCAGCGCTGCGGGAGTTTCAGATACGCAGTATTTT
CDR3 protein: CSAAGVSDTQYF

J gene: TRBJ2-6
V gene: TRBV19
D gene: TRBD1
clone size: -
CDR3 DNA: TGTGCCAGTGATCCGGGACAGGGGGCCTTCGGTGGGGCCAACGTCCTGACTTTC
CDR3 protein: CASDPGQGAFGGANVLTF

J gene: TRBJ1-1
V gene: TRBV6-1
D gene: -
clone size: -
CDR3 DNA: TGTGCCAGCAGTGAGCGGTGGAAAGCTTTCTTT
CDR3 protein: CASSERWKAFF

J gene: TRBJ2-1
V gene: TRBV19
D gene: TRBD2
clone size: -
CDR3 DNA: TGTGCCAGTAGTAACCCTAGCGGCCTCCCGGGGGACAATGAGCAGTTCTTC
CDR3 protein: CASSNPSGLPGDNEQFF

J gene: TRBJ2-3
V gene: TRBV7-2
D gene: -
clone size: -
CDR3 DNA: TGTGCCAGCAGCTCGCCGTCTCGCGGGGGCACAGATACGCAGTATTTT
CDR3 protein: CASSSPSRGGTDTQYF

J gene: TRBJ2-3
V gene: TRBV3-1/TRBV3-2
D gene: -
clone size: -
CDR3 DNA: TGTGCCAGCGGGGACTCCCTGGATACGCAGTATTTT
CDR3 protein: CASGDSLDTQYF

J gene: TRBJ1-1
V gene: TRBV29-1
D gene: -
clone size: -
CDR3 DNA: TGCAGCGTTGCTAGAGGCACTGAAGCTTTCTTT
CDR3 protein: CSVARGTEAFF

J gene: TRBJ2-5
V gene: TRBV2
D gene: TRBD2
clone size: -
CDR3 DNA: TGTGCCAGCAGCAGGACTAGCGGCAAGTACCAAGAGACCCAGTACTTC
CDR3 protein: CASSRTSGKYQETQYF

J gene: TRBJ1-1
V gene: TRBV7-8
D gene: -
clone size: -
CDR3 DNA: TGTGCCAGCAGCCCTCATGTGGGGGGTGGTGAAGCTTTCTTT
CDR3 protein: CASSPHVGGGEAFF

J gene: TRBJ1-6
V gene: TRBV11-2
D gene: -
clone size: -
CDR3 DNA: TGTGCCAGCAGCTTAGCGAGAATTAATTCACCCCTCCACTTT
CDR3 protein: CASSLARINSPLHF

J gene: TRBJ1-1
V gene: TRBV7-3
D gene: TRBD1
clone size: -
CDR3 DNA: TGTGCCAGCAGCTTAGGAAGGGGGCTGGGCACTGAAGCTTTCTTT
CDR3 protein: CASSLGRGLGTEAFF

J gene: TRBJ1-4
V gene: TRBV9
D gene: TRBD1
clone size: once
CDR3 DNA: TGTGCCAGCAGCGTAGCCGGACAGGAGGTCAATGAAAAACTGTTTTTT
CDR3 protein: CASSVAGQEVNEKLFF

J gene: TRBJ1-5
V gene: TRBV25-1
D gene: TRBD1
clone size: -
CDR3 DNA: TGTGCCAGCACTTTTGACAGGGAGGAAAATCAGCCCCAGCATTTT
CDR3 protein: CASTFDREENQPQHF